Listed below are T cell receptor beta chains from one sample, sequenced in a study of cytotoxic CD8 clonotypes in ibrutinib-treated CLL. Assay used: immunoSEQ multiplex PCR; TCRdb lists only in-frame clones, some missing. The table has just over 200,000 clones, around 70% seen once; the top ten hold roughly 6.4%. This specimen was PBMCs, taken after 12 months of ibrutinib treatment. All receptors derive from a human donor with chronic lymphocytic leukemia. CDR3s include the opening cysteine and the closing phenylalanine or tryptophan. A D gene is named only where the DNA matches it firmly. Only part of the rows carry a size: once, few, many, or a class if the clone is expanded.

D gene: TRBD2; J gene: TRBJ2-5; CDR3 length: 16; V gene: TRBV11-2; clone size: -; CDR3 DNA: TGTGCCAGCAGCTTTACTAGCGGGGGGGGACAAGAGACCCAGTACTTC; CDR3 protein: CASSFTSGGGQETQYF
D gene: -; J gene: TRBJ1-2; CDR3 length: 15; V gene: TRBV18; clone size: -; CDR3 DNA: TGTGCCAGCTCACCAGGGAAAGGGGAGAACTATGGCTACACCTTC; CDR3 protein: CASSPGKGENYGYTF
D gene: TRBD1; J gene: TRBJ2-2; CDR3 length: 14; V gene: TRBV5-1; clone size: -; CDR3 DNA: TGCGCCAGCAGCTTAGGGACAGGGGCCGGGGAGCTGTTTTTT; CDR3 protein: CASSLGTGAGELFF
D gene: TRBD1; J gene: TRBJ1-1; CDR3 length: 14; V gene: TRBV19; clone size: -; CDR3 DNA: TGTGCCAGTAGTATCGACAGGGTTTCCACTGAAGCTTTCTTT; CDR3 protein: CASSIDRVSTEAFF
D gene: TRBD2; J gene: TRBJ2-1; CDR3 length: 14; V gene: TRBV7-7; clone size: -; CDR3 DNA: TGTGCTAGCAGTCCTGGGGGACTAGTACGGGAGCAGTTCTTC; CDR3 protein: CASSPGGLVREQFF
D gene: TRBD2; J gene: TRBJ2-3; CDR3 length: 17; V gene: TRBV4-1; clone size: few; CDR3 DNA: TGCGCCAGCAGCCAAACCGGGACTAGCGGGGGGGCATATACGCAGTATTTT; CDR3 protein: CASSQTGTSGGAYTQYF
D gene: -; J gene: TRBJ1-1; CDR3 length: 15; V gene: TRBV7-9; clone size: few; CDR3 DNA: TGTGCCAGCAGCTTAGGGGGGCTCTTGAACACTGAAGCTTTCTTT; CDR3 protein: CASSLGGLLNTEAFF
D gene: TRBD1; J gene: TRBJ1-1; CDR3 length: 14; V gene: TRBV30; clone size: -; CDR3 DNA: TGTGCCTGGCGACTCGGGACAGCGAACACTGAAGCTTTCTTT; CDR3 protein: CAWRLGTANTEAFF
D gene: -; J gene: TRBJ2-7; CDR3 length: 14; V gene: TRBV18; clone size: many; CDR3 DNA: TGTGCCAGCTCACTAGGGGTGAGAACCTACGAGCAGTACTTC; CDR3 protein: CASSLGVRTYEQYF
D gene: -; J gene: TRBJ2-3; CDR3 length: 15; V gene: TRBV4-1; clone size: -; CDR3 DNA: TGCGCCAGCAGCCAAGTCGGTGGGAGAACAGATACGCAGTATTTT; CDR3 protein: CASSQVGGRTDTQYF
D gene: -; J gene: TRBJ1-1; CDR3 length: 14; V gene: TRBV5-1; clone size: few; CDR3 DNA: TGCGCCAGCAGCTATCAAGGGCGGGGGCCTGAAGCTTTCTTT; CDR3 protein: CASSYQGRGPEAFF
D gene: TRBD1; J gene: TRBJ1-2; CDR3 length: 15; V gene: TRBV15; clone size: -; CDR3 DNA: TGTGCCACCAGCAGAAAGGGACAGGGAGGCTATGGCTACACCTTC; CDR3 protein: CATSRKGQGGYGYTF
D gene: -; J gene: TRBJ1-2; CDR3 length: 12; V gene: TRBV28; clone size: -; CDR3 DNA: TGTGCCAGCAGTTTCAGGGGTGTAGGCTACACCTTC; CDR3 protein: CASSFRGVGYTF
D gene: TRBD1; J gene: TRBJ2-2; CDR3 length: 15; V gene: TRBV5-4; clone size: -; CDR3 DNA: TGTGCCAGCAGCGCCGGACAGGGCGGACCCGGGGAGCTGTTTTTT; CDR3 protein: CASSAGQGGPGELFF
D gene: -; J gene: TRBJ2-7; CDR3 length: 13; V gene: TRBV7-3; clone size: few; CDR3 DNA: TGTGCCAGCAGCCAGGGCCAGGTCCACGAGCAGTACTTC; CDR3 protein: CASSQGQVHEQYF
D gene: TRBD1; J gene: TRBJ2-7; CDR3 length: 15; V gene: TRBV9; clone size: -; CDR3 DNA: TGTGCCAGCAGCGTAGGAACAGGGGGAATCCACGAGCAGTACTTC; CDR3 protein: CASSVGTGGIHEQYF
D gene: -; J gene: TRBJ2-4; CDR3 length: 16; V gene: TRBV2; clone size: few; CDR3 DNA: TGTGCCAGCAGGCTAAGGGGTGCGAGGGACAAAAACATTCAGTACTTC; CDR3 protein: CASRLRGARDKNIQYF
D gene: -; J gene: TRBJ2-7; CDR3 length: 16; V gene: TRBV5-5; clone size: -; CDR3 DNA: TGTGCCAGCAGCTTAGGTAGCGTGTTCATGGGATGGGAGCAGTACTTC; CDR3 protein: CASSLGSVFMGWEQYF
D gene: -; J gene: TRBJ2-1; CDR3 length: 15; V gene: TRBV28; clone size: few; CDR3 DNA: TGTGCCACCACGTCCCCGGGAGCTATATACAATGAGCAGTTCTTC; CDR3 protein: CATTSPGAIYNEQFF
D gene: -; J gene: TRBJ2-7; CDR3 length: 13; V gene: TRBV18; clone size: -; CDR3 DNA: TGTGCCAGCTCACCGATGATAGATACCGAGCAGTACTTC; CDR3 protein: CASSPMIDTEQYF
D gene: -; J gene: TRBJ1-1; CDR3 length: 16; V gene: TRBV30; clone size: -; CDR3 DNA: TGTGCCTGGAGTGGCCCCGGACAGCTCATGAACACTGAAGCTTTCTTT; CDR3 protein: CAWSGPGQLMNTEAFF
D gene: -; J gene: TRBJ2-1; CDR3 length: 15; V gene: TRBV5-6; clone size: -; CDR3 DNA: TGTGCCAGCAGCTTGGATGGGTTCCCCGACAATGAGCAGTTCTTC; CDR3 protein: CASSLDGFPDNEQFF
D gene: -; J gene: TRBJ1-2; CDR3 length: 14; V gene: TRBV12-5; clone size: -; CDR3 DNA: TGTGCTAGTGGTTTGGTACCCGGGAGCTATGGCTACACCTTC; CDR3 protein: CASGLVPGSYGYTF
D gene: -; J gene: TRBJ2-1; CDR3 length: 12; V gene: TRBV9; clone size: -; CDR3 DNA: TGTGCTACAGGGAGCTCCTACAATGAGCAGTTCTTC; CDR3 protein: CATGSSYNEQFF
D gene: -; J gene: TRBJ2-7; CDR3 length: 16; V gene: TRBV11-2; clone size: -; CDR3 DNA: TGTGCCAGCAGCTTAGATACGCTAGCCCCGCCCTACGAGCAGTACTTC; CDR3 protein: CASSLDTLAPPYEQYF
D gene: TRBD1; J gene: TRBJ2-7; CDR3 length: 15; V gene: TRBV5-1; clone size: -; CDR3 DNA: TGCGCCAGCAGCATACGGACAGGGAGGCCCCTCGAGCAGTACTTC; CDR3 protein: CASSIRTGRPLEQYF
D gene: -; J gene: TRBJ1-5; CDR3 length: 16; V gene: TRBV27; clone size: -; CDR3 DNA: TGTGCCAGCAGTTTATCACCATCCCCCGGGGATCGGCCCCAGCATTTT; CDR3 protein: CASSLSPSPGDRPQHF
D gene: -; J gene: TRBJ1-4; CDR3 length: 15; V gene: TRBV7-9; clone size: many; CDR3 DNA: TGTGCCAGCAGCTTAGTGGTCGCAGGAACGGAAAAACTGTTTTTT; CDR3 protein: CASSLVVAGTEKLFF
D gene: -; J gene: TRBJ2-7; CDR3 length: 13; V gene: TRBV7-8; clone size: -; CDR3 DNA: TGTGCCAGCAGCCGCGCATTTTCCTACGAGCAGTACTTC; CDR3 protein: CASSRAFSYEQYF
D gene: -; J gene: TRBJ2-7; CDR3 length: 16; V gene: TRBV6-1; clone size: once; CDR3 DNA: TGTGCCAGCAGTGAAAAGCGGGCAGGGGTAATCTACGAGCAGTACTTC; CDR3 protein: CASSEKRAGVIYEQYF
D gene: -; J gene: TRBJ1-5; CDR3 length: 16; V gene: TRBV19; clone size: -; CDR3 DNA: TGTGCCAGTAGTATTCTGGGACCTTATAGCAATCAGCCCCAGCATTTT; CDR3 protein: CASSILGPYSNQPQHF
D gene: -; J gene: TRBJ2-5; CDR3 length: 15; V gene: TRBV7-3; clone size: few; CDR3 DNA: TGTGCCAGCAGCTTAGGGGGAAGAGGGGTAGAGACCCAGTACTTC; CDR3 protein: CASSLGGRGVETQYF
D gene: TRBD2; J gene: TRBJ2-1; CDR3 length: 16; V gene: TRBV11-2; clone size: -; CDR3 DNA: TGTGCCAGCAGCGACAGGACTAGCGGGACCTACAATGAGCAGTTCTTC; CDR3 protein: CASSDRTSGTYNEQFF
D gene: -; J gene: TRBJ1-5; CDR3 length: 14; V gene: TRBV2; clone size: -; CDR3 DNA: TGTGCCAGCAGTGAACGAGGGGTTGTTCAGCCCCAGCATTTT; CDR3 protein: CASSERGVVQPQHF
D gene: TRBD1; J gene: TRBJ2-7; CDR3 length: 13; V gene: TRBV27; clone size: -; CDR3 DNA: TGTGCCAGCAGTGGACAGGGTCGGGACGAGCAGTACTTC; CDR3 protein: CASSGQGRDEQYF
D gene: TRBD1; J gene: TRBJ1-6; CDR3 length: 14; V gene: TRBV6-5; clone size: few; CDR3 DNA: TGTGCCAGCAGCCCACAGGGGATCAATTCACCCCTCCACTTT; CDR3 protein: CASSPQGINSPLHF
D gene: -; J gene: TRBJ2-7; CDR3 length: 12; V gene: TRBV5-5; clone size: -; CDR3 DNA: TGTGCCAGCAGCACCTGGGAAGGGGAGCAGTACTTC; CDR3 protein: CASSTWEGEQYF
D gene: -; J gene: TRBJ1-5; CDR3 length: 13; V gene: TRBV30; clone size: once; CDR3 DNA: TGTGCCTGGAGTCTTGGAGGGGGTCGGCCCCAGCATTTT; CDR3 protein: CAWSLGGGRPQHF
D gene: TRBD1; J gene: TRBJ2-3; CDR3 length: 15; V gene: TRBV4-2; clone size: -; CDR3 DNA: TGTGCCAGCAGCCAAGACGGGACAGGGGGAGATACGCAGTATTTT; CDR3 protein: CASSQDGTGGDTQYF
D gene: -; J gene: TRBJ2-7; CDR3 length: 14; V gene: TRBV7-3; clone size: -; CDR3 DNA: TGTGCCAGCAGCTTAACGGCAGGGACAAACGAGCAGTACTTC; CDR3 protein: CASSLTAGTNEQYF
D gene: TRBD2; J gene: TRBJ2-3; CDR3 length: 16; V gene: TRBV28; clone size: -; CDR3 DNA: TGTGCCAGCAGTACGGCTAGCGCGGGAGAGGTCTCTACGCAGTATTTT; CDR3 protein: CASSTASAGEVSTQYF
D gene: TRBD2; J gene: TRBJ2-4; CDR3 length: 15; V gene: TRBV4-2; clone size: -; CDR3 DNA: TGTGCCAGCAGCTCCGGGGGAGGGGATATGAACATTCAGTACTTC; CDR3 protein: CASSSGGGDMNIQYF
D gene: -; J gene: TRBJ2-3; CDR3 length: 10; V gene: TRBV14; clone size: -; CDR3 DNA: TGTGCCATCCCCGGGGATACGCAGTATTTT; CDR3 protein: CAIPGDTQYF
D gene: -; J gene: TRBJ1-1; CDR3 length: 15; V gene: TRBV9; clone size: -; CDR3 DNA: TGTGCCAGCAGCGTAGACGTCAGGATGAACACTGAAGCTTTCTTT; CDR3 protein: CASSVDVRMNTEAFF
D gene: -; J gene: TRBJ1-5; CDR3 length: 16; V gene: TRBV7-6; clone size: -; CDR3 DNA: TGTGCCAGCAGCTTAGAGGGGGTAGGGCCCAACCAGCCCCAGCATTTT; CDR3 protein: CASSLEGVGPNQPQHF
D gene: -; J gene: TRBJ1-1; CDR3 length: 15; V gene: TRBV30; clone size: once; CDR3 DNA: TGTGCCTGGAGTGTATGGGGCAGAGGAAGCACTGAAGCTTTCTTT; CDR3 protein: CAWSVWGRGSTEAFF
D gene: TRBD2; J gene: TRBJ2-7; CDR3 length: 14; V gene: TRBV7-2; clone size: -; CDR3 DNA: TGTGCCAGCAGCCTGAGACTAGCTTCCTACGAGCAGTACTTC; CDR3 protein: CASSLRLASYEQYF
D gene: TRBD1; J gene: TRBJ1-2; CDR3 length: 13; V gene: TRBV5-6; clone size: few; CDR3 DNA: TGTGCCAGCAGCTGGGGGACAGGGGTCGGCTACACCTTC; CDR3 protein: CASSWGTGVGYTF